This T cell receptor beta chain stems from a study of T cells in Graves' hyperthyroidism and ophthalmopathy. The study, taken as a whole, reports: Most thyroid-expanded clonotypes above 0.001 were also found in blood.

RNA transcripts provided the source from which TCR beta CDR3 regions were amplified. Primed by the HTBI set, a first-round RT-PCR was run on the TCR CDR3. MiXCR was run by TCRdb on the multiplex PCR reads, yielding one entry per CDR3 protein. The profile shows hundreds of thousands of distinct CDR3 sequences, approximately 16% of them singletons. This clonotype was seen a few times. Its cognate antigen is unknown. These patients, aged 18 to 65, had recently diagnosed hyperthyroidism lasting under 2 months. With V trimmed by 4 bases and J by 8 bases, 9 bases remained unmatched. Germline assignment: CDR1 MGHRA and CDR2 YSYEKL. This CDR3 is built from 15 residues.

The rearrangement uses TRBV4-1 and TRBJ2-1, with 9 bases lining up with TRBD1. Sequencing was performed on blood. The TCR was taken from a woman under 30 with Graves' hyperthyroidism. The CDR3 DNA reads as TGCGCCAGCAGCCCGGGACAGGGTTACTCCCATGAGCAGTTCTTC. This translates into CASSPGQGYSHEQFF.